A single sample is the source of the 4 T cell receptor beta chains below, sequenced in a study of blood T cell repertoires in COVID-19. The repertoire was sequenced with immunoSEQ multiplex PCR; TCRdb's copy has only in-frame clones and lacks some. The data show approximately 160,000 clones, approximately 85% seen once. Sequencing used peripheral blood. All receptors derive from a man between 60 and 70 years old with active or convalescent COVID-19.

The sample holds a few counts of this clone. This chain connects TRBV28 to TRBJ1-1; no clear D. This CDR3 region has 13 residues. V dropped 5 bases and J dropped 1 base, with 8 bases sitting between them. Germline CDR1 is MDHEN and CDR2 is SYDVKM. The CDR3 DNA sequence: TGTGCCAGCAGTAATACAGCGAACACTGAAGCTTTCTTT. Amino acids: CASSNTANTEAFF. Complete variable domain (other parts from reference TRBV28 and TRBJ1-1): DVKVTQSSRYLVKRTGEKVFLECVQDMDHENMFWYRQDPGLGLRLIYFSYDVKMKEKGDIPEGYSVSREKKERFSLILESASTNQTSMYLCASSNTANTEAFFGQGTRLTVV.

This chain connects TRBV7-3 to TRBJ2-7; TRBD1 matches at 9 bases. The CDR3 length is 15 residues. Germline CDR1 SGHTA, CDR2 FQGTGA. V was clipped by 5 bases and J by 5 bases; unmatched bases: 10. CDR3 DNA: TGTGCCAGCAGCGCGACGACAGGGGGAAGCGACGAGCAGTACTTC. Its protein is CASSATTGGSDEQYF.

This rearrangement joins TRBV28 to TRBJ2-1; no definite D call. There are 16 residues in the CDR3. Deletions cut 6 bases from V and 2 bases from J, with 17 bases between. CDR1 MDHEN and CDR2 SYDVKM come from the germline V gene. The chain's CDR3 is CASRPPERSPYNEQFF. The DNA for the CDR3 is TGTGCCAGCAGGCCCCCAGAGCGATCCCCCTACAATGAGCAGTTCTTC. The whole variable domain, remainder taken from reference TRBV28 and TRBJ2-1, is DVKVTQSSRYLVKRTGEKVFLECVQDMDHENMFWYRQDPGLGLRLIYFSYDVKMKEKGDIPEGYSVSREKKERFSLILESASTNQTSMYLCASRPPERSPYNEQFFGPGTRLTVL.

J is TRBJ1-2 and V is TRBV5-5; 11 bases agree with TRBD1. After removal of 1 base from V and 0 bases from J, the junction contained 5 bases not matched to a gene. Germline loops: CDR1 SGHKS, CDR2 YYEKEE (reference sequence). This CDR3 region has 17 residues. CDR3: CASSLLDRGRANYGYTF. The CDR3 coding sequence is TGTGCCAGCAGCTTGTTGGACAGGGGGCGTGCTAACTATGGCTACACCTTC.